This T cell receptor beta chain was obtained from a study of CD8+ T cells in alopecia areata. Findings of the study overall: The study found TCR sharing across patients less clear than in mice, possibly for HLA reasons.

From PBMCs, CD4+ and CD8+ T cells were sorted. A note on this clone: Its antigen is currently unknown.

RNA, once extracted, was reverse transcribed into cDNA for use as the sequencing template. Assay used: immunoSEQ multiplex PCR; TCRdb lists only in-frame clones, some missing. The table includes 110,000 or so clones, roughly 69% detected once. The TCR originated in a human donor in good health. Sample: CD4+ T cells sorted from blood.

CDR3 coding DNA: TGTGCCAGCAGTTCCCCCTCGACAGGGAGAGAGACCCAGTACTTC. The encoded protein is CASSSPSTGRETQYF. The chain combines TRBV6-5 with TRBJ2-5, with 7 bases matching TRBD1. V dropped 4 bases and J dropped 4; count of bases not matched to a gene: 9. Germline CDR1 MNHEY, CDR2 SVGAGI. The CDR3 is made up of 15 amino acids.